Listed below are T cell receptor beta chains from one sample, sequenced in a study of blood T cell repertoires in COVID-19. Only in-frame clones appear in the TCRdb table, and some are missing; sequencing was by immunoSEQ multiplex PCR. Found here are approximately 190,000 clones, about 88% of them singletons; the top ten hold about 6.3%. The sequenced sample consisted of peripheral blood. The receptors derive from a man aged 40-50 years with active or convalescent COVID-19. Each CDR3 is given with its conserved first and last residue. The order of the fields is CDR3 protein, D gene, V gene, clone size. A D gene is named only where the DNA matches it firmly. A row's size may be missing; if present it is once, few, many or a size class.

CASTRQALSSSGANVLTF . TRBV2 .
CASSVLAGGDMNTQYF TRBD2 TRBV27 .
CASSPRGGSLEAFF . TRBV7-9 .
CASSFSRQGFHFTYEQYF TRBD1 TRBV5-5 .
CASSTGGVGSNYGYTF TRBD1 TRBV5-5 .
CASSSSGGAPYEQYF TRBD2 TRBV6-5 .
CASSLTSNQPQHF . TRBV7-2 .
CASSPESGDYEAFF . TRBV7-2 .
CASSSGTGGEKLFF TRBD1 TRBV5-6 .
CASRPGTGGFNEQYF TRBD2 TRBV27 .
CASSPDGLAVTGELFF TRBD2 TRBV28 once
CARVRVDQPQHF . TRBV27 .
CSASSGSTDTQYF TRBD2 TRBV20-1 .
CASSEASGRNEQFF TRBD2 TRBV10-2 .
CASRSGTVSYEQYF TRBD1 TRBV5-1 few
CASSSQTGNTEAFF . TRBV5-1 .
CASSQDGTDQPQHF TRBD1 TRBV4-1 .
CASSLGQSNQPQHF . TRBV28 .
CASSGVSVGAEGQSLHF . TRBV2 .
CASSLYSTVFTDTQYF . TRBV7-8 .
CASSTTVGSYEQYF . TRBV19 .
CASSLVGGAGDTQYF . TRBV7-2 .
CSASLEGEEQYF . TRBV20-1 .
CASSQEGQGGSSNYGYTF TRBD1 TRBV14 .
CATSSGGLNTEAFF . TRBV15 few
CASSPAGVGALYNEQFF TRBD2 TRBV6-6 .
CANLRQIPDTGELFF . TRBV10-1 .
CASRLGDRGFNQPQHF TRBD1 TRBV19 .
CASNDQPGGNQPQHF . TRBV19 .
CASSVVLAGNEQFF TRBD2 TRBV9 .
CASSLKGAMNTGELFF TRBD1 TRBV5-1 .
CASSHRDSYEQYF . TRBV4-1 .
CASSRGTGVQPQHF TRBD1 TRBV6-5 .
CASHKQGLSEEKLFF . TRBV5-6 once
CASSPLQGSGVSYNEQFF TRBD1 TRBV5-5 once
CASSSQGQPQHF TRBD1 TRBV28 .